This T cell receptor beta chain is from a study of T cell responses to AZD1222 COVID-19 vaccine. With respect to this clone: What it binds is unknown.

Clones were sequenced by immunoSEQ multiplex PCR, and TCRdb holds only the in-frame ones, with some missing. The data contain around 120,000 clones, roughly 91% of them seen just once; the ten biggest clones take up 5%. CDR1 SGHDT and CDR2 YYEEEE come from the germline V gene. The CDR3 runs to 13 residues. Trimming stripped 0 bases from V and 4 bases from J, with 7 bases between. Study-wide findings and caveats: Clonal diversity may have been underestimated in mostly white British donors. Only 6 or 7 AZD1222 recipients tested seropositive at baseline. Sampling that yielded the repertoires occurred only after the peak T cell response.

This receptor was identified in an adult who received the AZD1222 COVID-19 vaccine. The sequenced sample was peripheral blood, obtained 28 days after the second AZD1222 dose. The genes are TRBV5-6 and TRBJ1-2; no clear D gene. Here the CDR3 reads CASSLGYSYGYTF. The CDR3 DNA sequence: TGTGCCAGCAGCTTGGGATACAGCTATGGCTACACCTTC.